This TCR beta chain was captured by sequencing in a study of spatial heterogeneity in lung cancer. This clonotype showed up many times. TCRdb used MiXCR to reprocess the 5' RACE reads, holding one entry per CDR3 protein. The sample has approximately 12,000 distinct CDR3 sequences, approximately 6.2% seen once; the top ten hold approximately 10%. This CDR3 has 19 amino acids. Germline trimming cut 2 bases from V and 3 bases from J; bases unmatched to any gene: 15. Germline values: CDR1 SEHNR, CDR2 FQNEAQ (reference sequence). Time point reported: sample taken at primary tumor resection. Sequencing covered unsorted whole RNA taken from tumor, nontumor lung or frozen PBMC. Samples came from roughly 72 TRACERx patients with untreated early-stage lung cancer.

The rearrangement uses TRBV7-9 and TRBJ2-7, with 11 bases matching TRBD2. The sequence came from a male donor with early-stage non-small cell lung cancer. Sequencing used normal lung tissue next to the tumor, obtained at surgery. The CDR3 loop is CASSLTGTSGGPTGYEQYF. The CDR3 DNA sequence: TGTGCCAGCAGCTTAACGGGGACTAGCGGAGGACCCACCGGCTACGAGCAGTACTTC.